One sample yielded the 22 T cell receptor beta chains listed below, sequenced in a study of shared clonotypes between healthy human individuals. Generated by immunoSEQ multiplex PCR, the TCRdb table keeps only in-frame clones and is missing some. The sample has 850,000 to 1,100,000 clones; around three quarters are singletons. The specimen was memory CD4+ T cells from PBMCs. The subset: CD45RA-negative fraction. The receptors were sampled from a young man in good health. Some clones in this sample may be carry-over from other donors' samples.

In this sample, this clone turned up once. The rearrangement links TRBV19 to TRBJ2-3, with 9 bases fitting TRBD1. The J segment lost 1 base and the V segment lost 6 bases, leaving 8 bases of the junction unmatched. The CDR3 covers 16 residues. Germline V gives CDR1 LNHDA, CDR2 SQIVND (reference sequence). The CDR3 coding sequence is TGTGCCAGTAGGAAGCAGACAGGGGGTCGCACAGATACGCAGTATTTT. It yields the protein CASRKQTGGRTDTQYF.

This clone was seen only once. The gene calls are TRBV28 and TRBJ1-3; 12 bases are shared with TRBD1. The CDR3 has 15 amino acids. CDR1 MDHEN and CDR2 SYDVKM come from the germline V gene. The trim removed 6 bases at V and 6 bases at J, leaving 6 bases unmatched. CDR3 in amino acids: CASRPGTGGANTIYF. The CDR3 DNA sequence: TGTGCCAGCAGGCCCGGGACAGGGGGCGCAAACACCATATATTTT.

Comment on this clone: A much larger clone differs by one base, so this may be a read error. The V gene is TRBV29-1, the J gene TRBJ1-1; 11 bases agree with TRBD1. The germline gives CDR1 SQVTM, CDR2 ANQGSEA. The CDR3 contains 14 residues. After removal of 5 bases from V and 4 bases from J, the junction contained 6 bases not matched to a gene. Here the CDR3 DNA reads TGCAGCGTTAGAGGGGGGACAGGGGGCACTGAAGCTTTCTTT. Translation gives CSVRGGTGGTEAFF.

In this sample, this clone turned up once. The chain joins TRBV7-3 to TRBJ2-1, with no clear D. V lost 5 bases, J lost 4 bases, and 9 bases lay in between. The germline CDR1 and CDR2 sequences are SGHTA and FQGTGA. CDR3 length equals 13 residues. CDR3 amino acids: CASSETSYNEQFF. Here the CDR3 DNA reads TGTGCCAGCAGCGAGACCAGTTACAATGAGCAGTTCTTC.

The count of this clone is one. The J gene is TRBJ2-7, the V gene TRBV2; tentative D call: TRBD1 (6 bases). Germline V gene sequence: CDR1 SNHLY, CDR2 FYNNEI. This CDR3 contains 12 residues. Trimming removed 6 bases from V and 2 bases from J, with 8 bases in between. The CDR3, as DNA: TGTGCCAGCAGAGAGGGGGCCTACGAGCAGTACTTC. This sequence encodes CASREGAYEQYF.

The gene calls are TRBV28 and TRBJ2-2, with 9 bases lining up with TRBD2. This CDR3 contains 14 residues. Germline V gives CDR1 MDHEN, CDR2 SYDVKM. V gave up 8 bases and J gave up 3 bases; unmatched junction bases: 4. CDR3 in DNA: TGTGCCAGCCTAGCGGGAATTTACACCGGGGAGCTGTTTTTT. The encoded protein is CASLAGIYTGELFF.

The chain has TRBV18 and TRBJ1-1; tentatively, D is TRBD1 (6 bases). V lost 6 bases to trimming and J lost 6 bases, with 17 bases between them. The germline CDR1 and CDR2 sequences are KGHSH and LQKENI. The CDR3 is 14 amino acids. The CDR3 sequence: CASSFSSGGPEAFF. CDR3 nucleotide sequence: TGTGCCAGCTCTTTTTCGAGCGGGGGCCCTGAAGCTTTCTTT.

In this sample, this clone turned up once. CDR3 nucleotide sequence: TGTGCCAGCAGCTCGGGAGGCTCAAGCTCCTACGAGCAGTACTTC. Translation gives CASSSGGSSSYEQYF. The chain employs TRBV28 and TRBJ2-7; 7 bases fit TRBD2. With V trimmed by 6 bases and J by 0 bases, 8 bases remained unmatched. CDR3 length: 15 amino acids. CDR1 and CDR2 (germline): MDHEN, SYDVKM. Complete variable domain (other parts from reference TRBV28 and TRBJ2-7): DVKVTQSSRYLVKRTGEKVFLECVQDMDHENMFWYRQDPGLGLRLIYFSYDVKMKEKGDIPEGYSVSREKKERFSLILESASTNQTSMYLCASSSGGSSSYEQYFGPGTRLTVT.

There are many counts of this clone. The chain employs TRBV28 and TRBJ2-1, with D perhaps matching TRBD2 (5 bases). The germline gives CDR1 MDHEN, CDR2 SYDVKM. Trimming shortened V by 1 base and J by 0 bases, and 19 bases separated the two germline ends. The CDR3 totals 19 residues. The CDR3 reads CASSLSPLSGIISYNEQFF. The CDR3, as DNA: TGTGCCAGCAGTTTATCACCTCTATCGGGAATCATCTCCTACAATGAGCAGTTCTTC.

The sample holds a few counts of this clone. V is TRBV28 and J is TRBJ2-1; 8 bases line up with TRBD2. The germline gives CDR1 MDHEN, CDR2 SYDVKM. The CDR3 loop spans 15 amino acids. Losses at the gene ends were 5 bases for V and 3 bases for J; bases not matched to a gene: 6. The DNA of the CDR3 is TGTGCCAGCAGTCCGGGGGGGTCCCTCTACAATGAGCAGTTCTTC. Protein product: CASSPGGSLYNEQFF.

This chain joins TRBV28 and TRBJ2-3; D is perhaps TRBD2 (6 bases). The V end was cut by 3 bases, the J end by 8 bases, with 15 bases between. Germline CDR1 reads MDHEN; CDR2 reads SYDVKM. This CDR3 comprises 14 residues. DNA of the CDR3: TGTGCCAGCAGTTTTCTGACTAGTAGCAGTACGCAGTATTTT. It translates to CASSFLTSSSTQYF. Full variable domain (missing parts from reference TRBV28 and TRBJ2-3): DVKVTQSSRYLVKRTGEKVFLECVQDMDHENMFWYRQDPGLGLRLIYFSYDVKMKEKGDIPEGYSVSREKKERFSLILESASTNQTSMYLCASSFLTSSSTQYFGPGTRLTVL.

V and J are TRBV10-3 and TRBJ1-1; a weak D match, TRBD1 (6 bases). CDR3 length: 12 amino acids. The V gene's germline CDR1 is ENHRY and CDR2 SYGVKD. Trimming left V 5 bases short and J 6 bases short, with 10 bases between. The CDR3 loop reads CAISQQGAEAFF. The CDR3 coding sequence is TGTGCCATCAGTCAACAGGGAGCTGAAGCTTTCTTT.

The chain uses TRBV7-7 and TRBJ2-5, with 7 positions matching TRBD2. The CDR3 loop spans 14 amino acids. Unmatched junction bases numbered 7, after V lost 5 bases and J lost 4 bases. Looked up from germline, CDR1 is SSHAT and CDR2 is FNYEAQ (reference sequence). The CDR3 DNA reads TGTGCCAGCAGCCCGATAGCGGGCGGAGAGACCCAGTACTTC. Residues: CASSPIAGGETQYF.

V is TRBV19 and J is TRBJ2-5; 7 nucleotides agree with TRBD2. With 4 bases clipped from V and 4 bases from J, the junction kept 6 bases outside the gene matches. The length of the CDR3 is 14 residues. CDR1 and CDR2 (germline): LNHDA, SQIVND (reference sequence). As DNA, the CDR3 is TGTGCCAGTAGTACGACTAGCAGTGGAGAGACCCAGTACTTC. It codes for CASSTTSSGETQYF.

This clone was observed a handful of times. The chain combines TRBV9 with TRBJ2-1, with a possible D match to TRBD2 (6 bases). This CDR3 is built from 16 residues. Trimming removed 4 bases at V and 0 bases at J, with 14 bases between. Germline CDR1 reads SGDLS; CDR2 reads YYNGEE. CDR3 amino acids: CASSSLPGSSYNEQFF. The CDR3, as DNA: TGTGCCAGCAGCTCCCTCCCCGGGAGCTCCTACAATGAGCAGTTCTTC.

The chain joins TRBV28 to TRBJ1-2; 7 nucleotides align to TRBD1. This CDR3 contains 14 residues. Trimming removed 6 bases from V and 8 bases from J; junction bases left unmatched: 12. Germline CDR1 MDHEN, CDR2 SYDVKM. CDR3 amino acids: CASSPAGGVKGYTF. The CDR3 region has the DNA TGTGCCAGCAGCCCCGCAGGGGGGGTGAAAGGCTACACCTTC.

This chain uses TRBV19 with TRBJ1-5; TRBD1 matches at 8 bases. CDR3 length: 18 residues. With V trimmed by 5 bases and J by 4 bases, 16 bases remained unmatched. Looked up from germline, CDR1 is LNHDA and CDR2 is SQIVND (reference sequence). Here the CDR3 reads CASSAHRGGQVKNQPQHF. In DNA, the CDR3 is TGTGCCAGTAGTGCACACAGGGGGGGACAGGTTAAGAATCAGCCCCAGCATTTT.

The chain links TRBV28 to TRBJ1-3; D is perhaps TRBD1 (5 bases). CDR1 is MDHEN, CDR2 SYDVKM, per germline. This CDR3 contains 16 residues. The V end was cut by 6 bases, the J end by 1 base, with 16 bases between. The CDR3 spells CASRPIGGPSGNTIYF. The CDR3 bases are TGTGCCAGCAGACCCATCGGGGGACCATCTGGAAACACCATATATTTT.

With regard to this clone: The sample carries other DNA sequences with the same CDR3. This chain connects TRBV5-1 to TRBJ2-7; weak D call: TRBD2 (5 bases). Germline lookup yields CDR1 SGHRS and CDR2 YFSETQ. The CDR3 covers 14 residues. Trimming pared 3 bases from V and 3 bases from J, leaving 13 bases between. The CDR3 DNA follows: TGCGCCAGCAGCTCCTCGGGGTCGGGCTACGAGCAGTACTTC. It codes for CASSSSGSGYEQYF. Drawing the rest from reference TRBV5-1 and TRBJ2-7, the complete variable domain is KAGVTQTPRYLIKTRGQQVTLSCSPISGHRSVSWYQQTPGQGLQFLFEYFSETQRNKGNFPGRFSGRQFSNSRSEMNVSTLELGDSALYLCASSSSGSGYEQYFGPGTRLTVT.

This clone was recorded a few times. The CDR3 region is CASSPGFRQGYTF. The CDR3 bases are TGTGCCAGCAGTCCGGGATTCCGCCAAGGCTACACCTTC. The chain couples TRBV28 to TRBJ1-2; no definite D call. The V end was cut by 5 bases, the J end by 8 bases, with 15 bases between. The germline V gene encodes CDR1 MDHEN and CDR2 SYDVKM. The length of the CDR3 is 13 residues.

The rearrangement uses TRBV5-4 and TRBJ1-2; possible D gene TRBD1, 5 bases. The CDR3 extends over 15 amino acids. With 1 base removed from V and 0 bases from J, the gap between germline ends came to 10 bases. CDR1 is SGHNT, CDR2 YYREEE, per germline (reference sequence). CDR3 sequence reads: CASSLLPGSNYGYTF. The CDR3 bases are TGTGCCAGCAGCTTGCTTCCAGGGTCTAACTATGGCTACACCTTC.

The chain uses TRBV7-6 and TRBJ2-7, with 11 nucleotides matching TRBD1. The V gene's germline CDR1 is SGHVS and CDR2 FNYEAQ. The V gene end was trimmed by 5 bases and the J gene end by 4 bases; junction bases not matched to a gene: 4. The CDR3 spans 14 residues. CDR3 DNA sequence: TGTGCCAGCAGCCCGGACAGGGGGCGATACGAGCAGTACTTC. Amino acid sequence: CASSPDRGRYEQYF.